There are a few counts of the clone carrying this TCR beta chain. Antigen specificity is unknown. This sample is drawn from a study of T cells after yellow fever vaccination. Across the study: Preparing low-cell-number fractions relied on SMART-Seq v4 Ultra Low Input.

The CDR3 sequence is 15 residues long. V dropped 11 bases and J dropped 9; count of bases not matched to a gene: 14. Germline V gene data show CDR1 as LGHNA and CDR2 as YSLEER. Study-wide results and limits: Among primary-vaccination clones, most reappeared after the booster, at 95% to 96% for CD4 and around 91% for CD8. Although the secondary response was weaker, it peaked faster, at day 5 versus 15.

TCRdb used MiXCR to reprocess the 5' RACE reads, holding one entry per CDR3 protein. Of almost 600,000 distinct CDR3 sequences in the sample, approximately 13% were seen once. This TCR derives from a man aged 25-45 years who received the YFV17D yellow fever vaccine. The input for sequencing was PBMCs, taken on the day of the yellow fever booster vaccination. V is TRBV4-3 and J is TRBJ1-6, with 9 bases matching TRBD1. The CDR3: CACSLTLTGGSPLHF. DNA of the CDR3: TGCGCCTGTTCCCTTACTTTGACAGGGGGTTCACCCCTCCACTTT.